The source of this T cell receptor (beta chain) is a study of CD8 T cells in Susac syndrome (dated by TCRdb to about 2019). In the study overall: Of the Susac syndrome patients who were sequenced, six had clinically active disease and eight or nine were in clinical remission. At the time of blood withdrawal, Susac syndrome patients were either therapy-naive, taking corticosteroids (with some also receiving IVIg), or on IVIg alone. Repertoire sequencing was used to test whether CD8+ T cell activation and differentiation in Susac syndrome was antigen driven. Clonality of the CD8+ T cell repertoire was compared between more than 10 healthy donors, approximately 14 Susac syndrome patients and about 15 multiple sclerosis patients. Findings and caveats that apply to the study as a whole: In the total CD8+ and CD8+ TEMRA repertoires, about 16 and five Susac-specific public clones, respectively, were identified. CD8+ repertoires in Susac syndrome showed clonal expansion, which was highest in CD8+ TEMRA cells and was greater in clinically active patients than in remitting patients. The number of individuals in the TCR sequencing and HLA analysis was acknowledged as relatively small.

V loses 3 bases, J loses 14 bases, and the germline ends lie 11 bases apart. The CDR3 spans 12 residues, from the cysteine through the phenylalanine. Of all the DNA, just the CDR3 is kept, 36 bases in frame from base 1. RNA was extracted with the RNeasy kit and roughly 0.5 to 1 ug was reverse transcribed using random hexamers. TCR beta CDR3 regions were amplified with the immunoSEQ multiplex PCR assay covering 54 Vbeta and 13 Jbeta segments. PCR amplification bias was corrected using a synthetic template baseline for primer optimization and computational correction. Turning to the authors' computational methods: Reads were annotated to V, D and J genes per IMGT and analyzed with immunoSEQ Analyzer, keeping only productive sequences. Clonality was calculated as one minus the Shannon entropy normalized by log2 of the number of productive unique sequences. For each patient and control, public and private clones were evaluated within the 100 most prevalent clones. Clones were defined as Susac-specific when absent from the healthy and MS cohorts, from over 950 published viral clones and from other ImmuneACCESS disease sequences. The public reads were run again by TCRdb, first through fastp at Q25 and then through MiXCR, and only productive beta chains were kept. Identical CDR3 protein sequences are pooled into one entry, listed with their most common genes and DNA. The authors' filters were not applied to this entry. This sample lists about 110,000 distinct CDR3 sequences; roughly 94% were detected once. The ten top clones hold over 0.4% of the sample.

High-throughput TCR beta sequencing profiled peripheral blood CD8+ and CD4+ T cells from healthy donors, Susac syndrome patients and multiple sclerosis patients. Susac syndrome patients met recently defined diagnostic criteria for definite or probable disease. CD8+ TEMRA cells were enriched by FACS, while bulk CD8+ and CD4+ T cells were purified by magnetic negative isolation. Blood was collected in EDTA tubes and processed within 24 hours, with PBMCs isolated through density gradient centrifugation. PBMCs intended for TCR sequencing were frozen in liquid nitrogen and were later thawed in a 37 degrees C water bath. Purity of sorted or isolated CD4+, CD8+ and CD8+ TEMRA cells was at least 90%. In regard to this clonotype: No antigen is known for it. Qualities for individual bases were not recorded, and no much larger clone is one base off.

The sequencing input was CD8+ T cells from PBMCs. The sequence was obtained from a human donor with Susac syndrome. Recombination joined TRBV12-3 or TRBV12-4 with TRBJ1-6; the D gene is unclear. Here is the DNA: TGTGCCAGCAGTTTGGGGTTTAGAGCCCTCCACTTT. It is translated as CASSLGFRALHF.